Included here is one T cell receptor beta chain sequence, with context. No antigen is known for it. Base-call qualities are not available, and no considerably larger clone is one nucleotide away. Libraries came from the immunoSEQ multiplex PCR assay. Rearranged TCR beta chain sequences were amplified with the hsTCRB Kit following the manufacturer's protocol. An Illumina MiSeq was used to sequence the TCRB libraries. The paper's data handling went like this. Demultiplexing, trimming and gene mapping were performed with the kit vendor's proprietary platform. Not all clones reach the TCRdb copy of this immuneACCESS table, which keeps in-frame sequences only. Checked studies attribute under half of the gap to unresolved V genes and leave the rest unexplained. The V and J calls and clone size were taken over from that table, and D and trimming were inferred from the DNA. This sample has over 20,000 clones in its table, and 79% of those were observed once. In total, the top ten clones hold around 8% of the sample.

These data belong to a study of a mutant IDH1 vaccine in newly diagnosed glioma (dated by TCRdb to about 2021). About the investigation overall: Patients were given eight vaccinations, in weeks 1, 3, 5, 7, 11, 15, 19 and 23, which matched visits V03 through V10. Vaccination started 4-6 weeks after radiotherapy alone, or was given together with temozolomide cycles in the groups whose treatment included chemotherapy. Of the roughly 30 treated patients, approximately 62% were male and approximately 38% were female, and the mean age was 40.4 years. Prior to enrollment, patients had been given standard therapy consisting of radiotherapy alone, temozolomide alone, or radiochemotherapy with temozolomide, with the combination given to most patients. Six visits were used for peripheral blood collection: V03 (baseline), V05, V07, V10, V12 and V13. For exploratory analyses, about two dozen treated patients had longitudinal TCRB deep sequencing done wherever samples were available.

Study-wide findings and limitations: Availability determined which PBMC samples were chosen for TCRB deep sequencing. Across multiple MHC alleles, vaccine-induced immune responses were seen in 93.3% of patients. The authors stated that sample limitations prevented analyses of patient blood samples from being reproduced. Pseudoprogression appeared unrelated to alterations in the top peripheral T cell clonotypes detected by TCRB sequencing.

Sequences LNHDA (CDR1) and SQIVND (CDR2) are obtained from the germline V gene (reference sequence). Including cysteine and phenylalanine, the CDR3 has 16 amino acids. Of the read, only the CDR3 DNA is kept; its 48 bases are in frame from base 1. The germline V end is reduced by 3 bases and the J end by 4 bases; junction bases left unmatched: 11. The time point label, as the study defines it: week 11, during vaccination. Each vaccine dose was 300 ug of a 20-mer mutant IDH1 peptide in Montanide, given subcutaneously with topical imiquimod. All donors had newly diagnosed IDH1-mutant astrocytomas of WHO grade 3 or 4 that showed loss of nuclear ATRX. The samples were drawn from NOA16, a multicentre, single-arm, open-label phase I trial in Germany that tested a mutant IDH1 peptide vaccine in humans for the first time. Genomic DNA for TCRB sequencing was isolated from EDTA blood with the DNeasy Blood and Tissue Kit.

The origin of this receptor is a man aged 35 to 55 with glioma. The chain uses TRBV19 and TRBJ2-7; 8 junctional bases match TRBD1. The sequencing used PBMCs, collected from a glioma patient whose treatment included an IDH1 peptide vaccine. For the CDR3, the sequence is CASSIHQGASRYEQYF. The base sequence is TGTGCCAGTAGTATTCATCAGGGGGCTAGCAGGTACGAGCAGTACTTC.